The TCR beta chain described here comes from a study of shared clonotypes between healthy human individuals. Trimming stripped 5 bases from V and 0 bases from J, with 14 bases between. The CDR3 has 17 amino acids. Per the germline V gene, CDR1 is SGHTA and CDR2 is FQGNSA. As for this clone: What it binds is unknown.

Notes on the study in general: Exclusively blood specimens were collected; tissue repertoires likely differ.

Using immunoSEQ multiplex PCR, the repertoire was profiled, and TCRdb retains in-frame clones only, with some absent. In the table there are millions of clones, around nine tenths of which are singletons. The sequence derives from a man aged 18-30 years in good health. V and J are TRBV7-2 and TRBJ2-6; D may match TRBD1 or TRBD2 (5 bases each). Sequenced material: naive CD4+ T cells sorted from blood. Subset indicated: CD45RA+ positively selected. This chain's CDR3 is CASSQGTGISGANVLTF. The CDR3 coding sequence is TGTGCCAGCAGCCAAGGGACCGGGATCTCTGGGGCCAACGTCCTGACTTTC.